The 27 T cell receptor beta chains given below trace back to one sample, sequenced in a study of shared clonotypes between healthy human individuals. CD45RO-negative CD8 cells positively selected for CCR7 made up the naive population, which excluded terminally differentiated effector memory CD45RA+ cells. Some clones are missing from TCRdb's copy, which holds only in-frame ones; the method was immunoSEQ multiplex PCR. In the table there are millions of clones, about 92% of which are singletons. The sequenced sample was naive CD8+ T cells from PBMCs. The receptors shown here come from a man aged 18 to 30 in good health. Some clones in this sample may be carry-over from other donors' samples.

CDR3: CASSLGGFQETQYF. DNA for the CDR3: TGTGCCAGCAGCTTAGGTGGGTTCCAAGAGACCCAGTACTTC. The genes are TRBV11-2 and TRBJ2-5; no clear D. Trimming cost V 1 base and J 1 base, with 7 bases left between them. Germline loops: CDR1 SGHAT, CDR2 FQNNGV. The CDR3 extends over 14 amino acids.

The rearrangement uses TRBV21-1 and TRBJ2-7; the table's TRBD2 call for D was not verified on the DNA. TRBV21-1 is a documented pseudogene. The CDR3 loop spans 17 amino acids. The CDR3 coding sequence is TGTGCCAGCAGCAAGATCACTAGCGTCTCGAGGAGTGGCGAGCAGTACTTC. Translated: CASSKITSVSRSGEQYF.

The gene calls are TRBV7-9 and TRBJ2-2; 8 nucleotides match TRBD2. The V segment lost 7 bases and the J segment 3 bases; nucleotides outside the gene matches: 4. Per the germline V gene, CDR1 is SEHNR and CDR2 is FQNEAQ (reference sequence). The CDR3 is 14 amino acids. Here the CDR3 reads CASNGRADTGELFF. In nucleotides, the CDR3 is TGTGCCAGCAACGGGAGGGCGGACACCGGGGAGCTGTTTTTT.

This chain joins TRBV7-9 and TRBJ1-2; tentatively, D is TRBD1 (5 bases). This CDR3 is built from 16 residues. Germline V gives CDR1 SEHNR, CDR2 FQNEAQ (reference sequence). Trimming took 5 bases from V and 8 from J, leaving 24 bases between them. CDR3 bases: TGTGCCAGCAGCGCCGGGAACCGGGGAGGGGCAAGCGGCTACACCTTC. Protein: CASSAGNRGGASGYTF.

This chain links TRBV2 with TRBJ1-5; D perhaps matches TRBD1 (5 bases). Trimming cost V 4 bases and J 0 bases, with 10 bases left between them. Germline V gene lookup returns CDR1 SNHLY and CDR2 FYNNEI. CDR3 size: 15 residues. DNA of the CDR3: TGTGCCAGCAGTGGGGGGGAGTATAGCAATCAGCCCCAGCATTTT. Amino acids: CASSGGEYSNQPQHF.

The chain employs TRBV6-6 and TRBJ2-7, with 8 positions matching TRBD2. J lost 3 bases, V lost 1 base, and 5 bases had no gene match. The CDR3 spans 15 residues. The V gene's germline CDR1 is MNHNY and CDR2 SVGAGI (reference sequence). The CDR3 nucleotides are TGTGCCAGCAGTTACTTCGGGGGGGCCCTCTACGAGCAGTACTTC. Its translation: CASSYFGGALYEQYF.

This clone was observed a handful of times. The chain couples TRBV4-1 to TRBJ2-2; D remains ambiguous. This CDR3 has 14 amino acids. In germline, CDR1 is MGHRA, CDR2 YSYEKL. Trimming took off 1 base at V and 7 bases at J, with 10 bases between the two ends. CDR3 protein: CASSQVTIGGELFF. The CDR3 DNA sequence: TGCGCCAGCAGCCAAGTAACTATCGGCGGGGAGCTGTTTTTT.

The genes are TRBV4-1 and TRBJ1-2, with a weak D call TRBD1 (6 bases). V was pared by 0 bases and J by 3 bases, with 17 bases between. This CDR3 region has 17 residues. Germline V gene data show CDR1 as MGHRA and CDR2 as YSYEKL. The CDR3 DNA follows: TGCGCCAGCAGCCAAGACCCCCGGGTAGGGGGATACTATGGCTACACCTTC. Residues: CASSQDPRVGGYYGYTF.

The chain uses TRBV9 and TRBJ1-1, with 9 nucleotides matching TRBD1. Trimming took 4 bases from V and 6 from J; bases not matched to a gene: 16. From germline, CDR1 is SGDLS and CDR2 YYNGEE. The CDR3 is 17 residues long. The CDR3 protein is CASSSAVARDRVPEAFF. In nucleotides, the CDR3 is TGTGCCAGCAGCTCAGCAGTCGCCCGGGACAGGGTCCCTGAAGCTTTCTTT.

As for this clone: Other DNA sequences from this sample encode an identical CDR3 as well. The gene calls are TRBV9 and TRBJ2-7, with 7 bases lining up with TRBD2. This CDR3 comprises 14 residues. The V gene end was trimmed by 0 bases and the J gene end by 2 bases; junction bases not matched to a gene: 2. Germline V gene data show CDR1 as SGDLS and CDR2 as YYNGEE. The CDR3 here is CASSVGLAAYEQYF. The CDR3 DNA reads as TGTGCCAGCAGCGTAGGGCTAGCGGCCTACGAGCAGTACTTC.

The chain couples TRBV29-1 to TRBJ2-6; maybe TRBD1 (6 bases). This CDR3 has 13 amino acids. V lost 5 bases to trimming and J lost 4 bases, with 9 bases between them. CDR1 SQVTM and CDR2 ANQGSEA come from the germline V gene. CDR3 sequence (DNA): TGCAGCGTTTACAGGGTCGGGGCCAACGTCCTGACTTTC. Translating it yields CSVYRVGANVLTF.

This chain uses TRBV27 with TRBJ1-3; D is uncertain. This CDR3 comprises 15 residues. The V gene's germline CDR1 is MNHEY and CDR2 SMNVEV (reference sequence). Trimming removed 7 bases at V and 0 bases at J, with 13 bases between. CDR3 nucleotide sequence: TGTGCCAGCAAGGTACGGAGAAACTCTGGAAACACCATATATTTT. Protein product: CASKVRRNSGNTIYF.

The chain employs TRBV7-9 and TRBJ1-1, with 7 bases matching TRBD1. The length of the CDR3 is 15 residues. The V and J ends lost 5 bases and 2 bases, in that order; junction bases with no gene match: 8. The germline CDR1 and CDR2 sequences are SEHNR and FQNEAQ (reference sequence). The CDR3 DNA reads as TGTGCCAGCAGCACATACAGGGGAGGAAACACTGAAGCTTTCTTT. It specifies CASSTYRGGNTEAFF.

The V and J genes are TRBV28 and TRBJ2-5, with D unresolved. CDR1 and CDR2 (germline): MDHEN, SYDVKM. The CDR3 contains 11 residues. V was shortened by 6 bases and J by 6 bases, with 8 bases between the two germline ends. This CDR3 is CASSLSQTQYF. The CDR3 region has the DNA TGTGCCAGCAGCCTTTCTCAGACCCAGTACTTC.

The rearrangement joins TRBV28 to TRBJ2-2, with D perhaps TRBD1 (5 bases). The CDR3 is 12 residues long. Trimming cost V 5 bases and J 6 bases, with 7 bases left between them. Germline-derived CDR1 and CDR2 are MDHEN and SYDVKM. The CDR3 DNA sequence: TGTGCCAGCAGTCCAGGGTCCGGGGAGCTGTTTTTT. It yields the protein CASSPGSGELFF.

Points on this clone: Other DNA sequences in the same sample also yield this CDR3. The chain employs TRBV29-1 and TRBJ2-7, with D perhaps being TRBD1 or TRBD2 (5 bases each). The germline V and J ends were trimmed by 3 bases and 0 bases, with 9 bases remaining between them. The CDR3 covers 13 residues. CDR1 is SQVTM and CDR2 is ANQGSEA in the germline V gene. The CDR3 DNA sequence: TGCAGCGTTGAGGGACGAAACTCCTACGAGCAGTACTTC. Residues: CSVEGRNSYEQYF.

The CDR3 here is CASSQDWREGSEQFF. The CDR3 nucleotides are TGCGCCAGCAGCCAAGATTGGCGGGAGGGAAGTGAGCAGTTCTTC. The chain carries TRBV4-3 and TRBJ2-1; 9 bases are shared with TRBD2. The CDR3 is 15 amino acids. The ends lost 0 bases at V and 9 bases at J; junction bases unmatched: 6. Germline CDR1 and CDR2: LGHNA and YSLEER.

This sequence joins TRBV10-2 and TRBJ2-7; 10 bases are a match to TRBD2. J was trimmed by 4 bases and V by 4 bases; bases with no gene match: 7. This CDR3 is 15 amino acids long. Germline lookup yields CDR1 WSHSY and CDR2 SAAADI. The CDR3 spells CASSASGRNGYEQYF. In nucleotides, the CDR3 is TGCGCCAGCAGTGCTAGCGGGAGAAATGGGTACGAGCAGTACTTC.

This clone was recorded once. CDR3 sequence reads: CATSRDGLDSYNEQFF. The CDR3, as DNA: TGTGCCACCAGCAGAGATGGGCTAGACTCCTACAATGAGCAGTTCTTC. J is TRBJ2-1 and V is TRBV15, with D hard to call. The V end was cut by 0 bases, the J end by 0 bases, with 9 bases between. The germline CDR1 and CDR2 sequences are LNHNV and YYDKDF (reference sequence). The CDR3 spans 16 residues.

The gene calls are TRBV6-5 and TRBJ2-1; a weak D match, TRBD1 (5 bases). Per the germline V gene, CDR1 is MNHEY and CDR2 is SVGAGI. Trimming left V 6 bases short and J 5 bases short, with 14 bases between. The CDR3 loop spans 14 amino acids. The CDR3 sequence is CASSLGLANNEQFF. DNA for the CDR3: TGTGCCAGCAGCCTGGGGCTGGCCAACAATGAGCAGTTCTTC.

For this clone: This sample also contains other DNA sequences that code for the same CDR3. CDR3 in DNA: TGTGCCAGCACCCCAGGCACCGGGGAGCTGTTTTTT. Translating gives CASTPGTGELFF. J is TRBJ2-2 and V is TRBV6-5; unclear D gene. This CDR3 region has 12 residues. Trimming left V 7 bases short and J 4 bases short, with 7 bases between. Germline values: CDR1 MNHEY, CDR2 SVGAGI.

Here the CDR3 reads CAAGDRVDTEAFF. Written as DNA, the CDR3 is TGTGCCGCGGGAGACAGGGTCGACACTGAAGCTTTCTTT. This chain links TRBV19 with TRBJ1-1, with TRBD1 matching over 7 bases. Trimming at V came to 11 bases and at J to 3 bases, leaving 9 bases not matched to a gene. This CDR3 has 13 residues. Germline V gives CDR1 LNHDA, CDR2 SQIVND (reference sequence). Full variable domain (remainder filled in from reference TRBV19 and TRBJ1-1): DGGITQSPKYLFRKEGQNVTLSCEQNLNHDAMYWYRQDPGQGLRLIYYSQIVNDFQKGDIAEGYSVSREKKESFPLTVTSAQKNPTAFYLCAAGDRVDTEAFFGQGTRLTVV.

The chain recombines TRBV6-1 with TRBJ2-1; D may be TRBD2 (6 bases). Germline CDR1 reads MNHNS; CDR2 reads SASEGT. Trimming left V 4 bases short and J 12 bases short, with 13 bases between. The CDR3 covers 12 residues. CDR3 protein: CASSVWVGGQFF. The DNA for the CDR3 is TGTGCCAGCAGTGTTTGGGTGGGGGGGCAGTTCTTC.

V usage is TRBV6-1 and J usage is TRBJ1-1; D gene unclear. Germline values: CDR1 MNHNS, CDR2 SASEGT. The CDR3 consists of 14 residues. Trimming pared 6 bases from V and 4 bases from J, leaving 15 bases between. The CDR3 DNA reads TGTGCCAGCAGGGCACCTGGTAGGAGCACTGAAGCTTTCTTT. Protein: CASRAPGRSTEAFF.

The chain joins TRBV2 to TRBJ1-1, with D perhaps TRBD1 (5 bases). V was clipped by 1 base and J by 3 bases, with 12 bases between them. Looked up from germline, CDR1 is SNHLY and CDR2 is FYNNEI. The CDR3 runs to 15 residues. The CDR3 is CASSEVWGRYTEAFF. The DNA of the CDR3 is TGTGCCAGCAGTGAAGTGTGGGGCAGGTACACTGAAGCTTTCTTT.

The rearrangement links TRBV13 to TRBJ2-7, with TRBD1 identical over 7 bases. Trimming removed 6 bases from V and 3 bases from J; junction bases left unmatched: 5. CDR3 length: 13 residues. CDR1 is PRHDT, CDR2 FYEKMQ, per germline (reference sequence). The CDR3 loop reads CASSHDRVYEQYF. The CDR3 DNA reads TGTGCCAGCAGTCACGACAGGGTCTACGAGCAGTACTTC. Combining the CDR3 with reference TRBV13 and TRBJ2-7 gives the whole variable domain AAGVIQSPRHLIKEKRETATLKCYPIPRHDTVYWYQQGPGQDPQFLISFYEKMQSDKGSIPDRFSAQQFSDYHSELNMSSLELGDSALYFCASSHDRVYEQYFGPGTRLTVT.

For the CDR3, the DNA is TGTGCCAGCAGCTTAGTACTAGCGGGCTTCTCCTACGAGCAGTACTTC. It encodes CASSLVLAGFSYEQYF. This chain uses TRBV11-3 with TRBJ2-7; 9 bases are a match to TRBD2. Germline trimming cut 1 base from V and 0 bases from J; bases unmatched to any gene: 4. This CDR3 contains 16 residues. Per germline, CDR1 SGHNT and CDR2 YENEEA. Supplemented by reference TRBV11-3 and TRBJ2-7, the full variable domain reads EAGVVQSPRYKIIEKKQPVAFWCNPISGHNTLYWYLQNLGQGPELLIRYENEEAVDDSQLPKDRFSAERLKGVDSTLKIQPAELGDSAVYLCASSLVLAGFSYEQYFGPGTRLTVT.